This TCR beta chain comes out of a study of tumor-infiltrating lymphocytes in oesophageal squamous cell carcinoma. TCRdb recomputed calls from the PCR reads with MiXCR, one row per CDR3 protein. The sample lists 15,000 to 20,000 distinct CDR3 sequences; around half were seen once. Details on this clonotype: The DNA is omitted, as the CDR3 cannot be located on it reliably, and the CDR3 follows TCRdb's listing.

The CDR3 extends over 16 residues, inclusive of both ends. The germline gives CDR1 SNHLY, CDR2 FYNNEI. The sequenced material came from esophageal tumor tissue. This receptor was obtained from a male donor with esophageal squamous cell carcinoma. The chain links TRBV2 to TRBJ2-6. Here the CDR3 reads CASSDAPTSPTLHLRF.